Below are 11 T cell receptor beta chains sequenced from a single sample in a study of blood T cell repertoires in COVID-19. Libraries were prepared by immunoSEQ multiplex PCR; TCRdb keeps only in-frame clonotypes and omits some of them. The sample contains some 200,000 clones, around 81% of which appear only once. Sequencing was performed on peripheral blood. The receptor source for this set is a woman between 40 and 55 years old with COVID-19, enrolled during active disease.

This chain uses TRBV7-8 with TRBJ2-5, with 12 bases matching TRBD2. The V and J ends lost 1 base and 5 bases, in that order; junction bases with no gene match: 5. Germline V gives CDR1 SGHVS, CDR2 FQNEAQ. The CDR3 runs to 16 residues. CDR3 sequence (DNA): TGTGCCAGCAGCTTAGTGGGGGGACTAGCGGGTGAGACCCAGTACTTC. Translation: CASSLVGGLAGETQYF.

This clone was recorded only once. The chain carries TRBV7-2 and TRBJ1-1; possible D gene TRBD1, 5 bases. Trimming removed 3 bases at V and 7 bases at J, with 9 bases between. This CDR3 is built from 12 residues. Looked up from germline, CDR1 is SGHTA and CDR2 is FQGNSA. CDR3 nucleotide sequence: TGTGCCAGCAGCTTTGGGGGGAGTGAAGCTTTCTTT. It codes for CASSFGGSEAFF.

The CDR3 DNA sequence: TGTGCCAGCAACCGTGAGGAGGGTCAGCCCCAGCATTTT. Translating gives CASNREEGQPQHF. The rearrangement links TRBV28 to TRBJ1-5; no firm D call. Germline CDR1 is MDHEN and CDR2 is SYDVKM. The V and J ends lost 7 bases and 6 bases respectively, with 13 bases between them. The CDR3 is 13 amino acids.

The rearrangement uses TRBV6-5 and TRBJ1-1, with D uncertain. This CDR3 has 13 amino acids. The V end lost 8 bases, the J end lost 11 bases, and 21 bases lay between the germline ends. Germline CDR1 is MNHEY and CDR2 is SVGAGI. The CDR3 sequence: CASGSPHTLRAFF. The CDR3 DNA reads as TGTGCCAGCGGTAGCCCACATACCTTGAGGGCTTTCTTT.

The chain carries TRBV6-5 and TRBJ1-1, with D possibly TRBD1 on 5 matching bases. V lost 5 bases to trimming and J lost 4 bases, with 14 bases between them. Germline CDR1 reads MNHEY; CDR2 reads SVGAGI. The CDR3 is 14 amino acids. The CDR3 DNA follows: TGTGCCAGCAGTCATACCCGGGGGAGCACTGAAGCTTTCTTT. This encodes CASSHTRGSTEAFF.

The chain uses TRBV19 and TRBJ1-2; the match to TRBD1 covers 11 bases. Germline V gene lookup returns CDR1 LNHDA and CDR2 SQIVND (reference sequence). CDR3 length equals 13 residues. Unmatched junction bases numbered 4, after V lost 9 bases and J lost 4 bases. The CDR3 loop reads CASRGQGGYGYTF. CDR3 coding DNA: TGTGCCAGCAGGGGACAGGGGGGCTATGGCTACACCTTC.

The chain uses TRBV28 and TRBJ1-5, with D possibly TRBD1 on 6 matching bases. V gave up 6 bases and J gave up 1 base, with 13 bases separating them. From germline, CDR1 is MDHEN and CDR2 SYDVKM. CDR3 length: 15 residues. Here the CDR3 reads CASSRGDRSNQPQHF. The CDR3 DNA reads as TGTGCCAGCAGCCGCGGTGACAGGAGCAATCAGCCCCAGCATTTT. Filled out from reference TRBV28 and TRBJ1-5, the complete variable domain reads DVKVTQSSRYLVKRTGEKVFLECVQDMDHENMFWYRQDPGLGLRLIYFSYDVKMKEKGDIPEGYSVSREKKERFSLILESASTNQTSMYLCASSRGDRSNQPQHFGDGTRLSIL.

CDR3: CASSSFSSYGYTF. The CDR3 DNA reads TGTGCCAGCAGTTCCTTTAGTAGTTATGGCTACACCTTC. The V and J genes are TRBV28 and TRBJ1-2; D uncertain. V lost 4 bases and J lost 5, with 11 bases in between. The CDR3 runs to 13 residues. Germline V CDR1 and CDR2: MDHEN, SYDVKM.

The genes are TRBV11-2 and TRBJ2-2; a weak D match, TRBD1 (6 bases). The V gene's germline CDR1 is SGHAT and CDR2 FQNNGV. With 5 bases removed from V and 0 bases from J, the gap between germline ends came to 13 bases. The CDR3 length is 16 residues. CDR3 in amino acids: CASSARQVTNTGELFF. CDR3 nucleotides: TGTGCCAGCAGCGCGCGACAGGTTACGAACACCGGGGAGCTGTTTTTT.

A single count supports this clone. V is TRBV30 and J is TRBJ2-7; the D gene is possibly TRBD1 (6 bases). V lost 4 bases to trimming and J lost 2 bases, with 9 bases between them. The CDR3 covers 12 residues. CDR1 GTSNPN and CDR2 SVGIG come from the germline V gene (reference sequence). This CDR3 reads CAWTGDTYEQYF. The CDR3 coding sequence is TGTGCCTGGACAGGGGATACCTACGAGCAGTACTTC.

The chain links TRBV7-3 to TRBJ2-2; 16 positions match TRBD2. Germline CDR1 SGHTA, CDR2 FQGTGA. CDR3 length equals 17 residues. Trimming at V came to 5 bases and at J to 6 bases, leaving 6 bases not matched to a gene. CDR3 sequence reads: CASSRPGLAGGAGELFF. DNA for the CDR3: TGTGCCAGCAGCCGTCCGGGACTAGCGGGAGGGGCCGGGGAGCTGTTTTTT.